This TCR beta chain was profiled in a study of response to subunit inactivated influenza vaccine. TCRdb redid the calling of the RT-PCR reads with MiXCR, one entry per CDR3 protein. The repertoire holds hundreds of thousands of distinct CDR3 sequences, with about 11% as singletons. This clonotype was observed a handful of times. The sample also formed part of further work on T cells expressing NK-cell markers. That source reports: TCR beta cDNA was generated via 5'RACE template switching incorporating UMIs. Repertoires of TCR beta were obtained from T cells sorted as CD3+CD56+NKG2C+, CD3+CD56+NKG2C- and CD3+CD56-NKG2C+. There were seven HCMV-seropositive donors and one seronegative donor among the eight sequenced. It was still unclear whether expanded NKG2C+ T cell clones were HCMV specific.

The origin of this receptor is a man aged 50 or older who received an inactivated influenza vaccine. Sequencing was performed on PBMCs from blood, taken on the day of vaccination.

The DNA for the CDR3 is TGTGCCAGCAGCTTAATCCGGGGCGACTCCTACAATGAGCAGTTCTTC. Amino acids: CASSLIRGDSYNEQFF. This chain uses TRBV7-2 with TRBJ2-1; D is perhaps TRBD1 or TRBD2 (5 bases each). With 2 bases removed from V and 0 bases from J, the gap between germline ends came to 11 bases. The CDR3 contains 16 residues. Per germline, CDR1 SGHTA and CDR2 FQGNSA.